The T cell receptor (beta chain) described here comes from a study of cytomegalovirus exposure and HLA in healthy donors. The donors were members of the validation cohort, which comprised 90 to 150 subjects and was separate from the first cohort of around 700 subjects. J was trimmed by 7 bases and V by 3 bases; bases with no gene match: 16. The CDR3 loop spans 17 amino acids. Germline-derived CDR1 and CDR2 are SGHRS and YFSETQ. Some clones are missing from TCRdb's copy, which holds only in-frame ones; the method was immunoSEQ multiplex PCR. This table has some 190,000 clones, about 82% appearing once.

The specimen was PBMCs. The V call is TRBV5-1, the J call TRBJ1-2, with TRBD1 identical over 9 bases. The receptor comes from a young woman in good health and CMV-seronegative. The chain's CDR3 is CASSSRKTGTGFSGYTF. As DNA, the CDR3 is TGCGCCAGCAGCTCCAGAAAAACCGGGACAGGGTTTAGTGGCTACACCTTC. Full variable domain (missing parts from reference TRBV5-1 and TRBJ1-2): KAGVTQTPRYLIKTRGQQVTLSCSPISGHRSVSWYQQTPGQGLQFLFEYFSETQRNKGNFPGRFSGRQFSNSRSEMNVSTLELGDSALYLCASSSRKTGTGFSGYTFGSGTRLTVV.